The 15 T cell receptor beta chains listed next were all sequenced from one sample in a study of blood T cell repertoires in COVID-19. Clones were sequenced by immunoSEQ multiplex PCR, and TCRdb holds only the in-frame ones, with some missing. The sample includes 360,000 or so clones, roughly 89% of them seen just once. Sequenced: peripheral blood. The receptor set was obtained from a woman in her sixties or seventies with COVID-19, enrolled during active disease.

The chain employs TRBV4-2 and TRBJ1-1, with 7 bases identical to TRBD1. The CDR3 totals 16 residues. V trimming: 0 bases; J trimming: 1 base; junction bases outside the gene matches: 5. Germline V gene data show CDR1 as LGHNA and CDR2 as YNFKEQ. The CDR3 DNA reads as TGTGCCAGCAGCCAAGATCGGGCAGGGGGGAACACTGAAGCTTTCTTT. It specifies CASSQDRAGGNTEAFF.

The V gene is TRBV12-5, the J gene TRBJ1-1; D unresolved. The germline V gene has CDR1 LGHNT and CDR2 FRNRAP. Trimming removed 1 base from V and 7 bases from J, with 10 bases in between. The CDR3 is 13 residues long. CDR3 sequence (DNA): TGTGCTAGTGGTTTGGCTCCCGTAAATGAAGCTTTCTTT. This gives the protein CASGLAPVNEAFF.

The chain carries TRBV3-1 (or the pseudogene TRBV3-2) and TRBJ2-1; no definite D call. CDR1 and CDR2 (germline): LGHDT, YNNKEL (reference sequence). There are 12 residues in the CDR3. Trimming removed 2 bases from V and 9 bases from J, with 8 bases in between. CDR3 sequence (DNA): TGTGCCAGCAGCCAAACCCTAGGTGAGCAGTTCTTC. Translated, it gives CASSQTLGEQFF.

The table lists this clone with a count of one. The rearrangement links TRBV7-3 to TRBJ2-5; D not certain. The CDR3 is made up of 14 amino acids. V lost 2 bases, J lost 3 bases, and 10 bases lay in between. CDR1 is SGHTA and CDR2 is FQGTGA in the germline V gene. The CDR3 loop reads CASSLGQQKETQYF. The CDR3 nucleotides are TGTGCCAGCAGCTTAGGGCAGCAGAAAGAGACCCAGTACTTC.

The V and J genes are TRBV11-2 and TRBJ1-3; 8 nucleotides agree with TRBD1. Germline V gives CDR1 SGHAT, CDR2 FQNNGV. The CDR3 loop spans 17 amino acids. V gave up 1 base and J gave up 4 bases; unmatched junction bases: 9. The CDR3 DNA reads as TGTGCCAGCAGCTTAGCCCAGGGGGCCACTCGGGGAAACACCATATATTTT. It translates to CASSLAQGATRGNTIYF. The full variable domain, its missing parts supplied by reference TRBV11-2 and TRBJ1-3, is EAGVAQSPRYKIIEKRQSVAFWCNPISGHATLYWYQQILGQGPKLLIQFQNNGVVDDSQLPKDRFSAERLKGVDSTLKIQPAKLEDSAVYLCASSLAQGATRGNTIYFGEGSWLTVV.

J is TRBJ1-6 and V is TRBV19; 10 bases fit TRBD1. Germline loops: CDR1 LNHDA, CDR2 SQIVND (reference sequence). The junction had 7 bases not matched to a gene; V was cut back by 6 bases and J by 5 bases. The CDR3 runs 16 residues. The CDR3 loop is CASSPLGQGNNSPLHF. DNA for the CDR3: TGTGCCAGTAGCCCCTTGGGACAGGGGAATAATTCACCCCTCCACTTT.

The rearrangement uses TRBV11-2 and TRBJ1-2; 9 positions agree with TRBD1. The CDR3 totals 16 residues. V lost 4 bases and J lost 1; bases outside the gene matches: 7. Looked up from germline, CDR1 is SGHAT and CDR2 is FQNNGV. The CDR3, as DNA: TGTGCCAGCAGCTCATACAGGGGGCTGCATAACTATGGCTACACCTTC. Amino acid sequence: CASSSYRGLHNYGYTF.

In its sample, this clone was seen once. The chain links TRBV27 to TRBJ1-5; D is ambiguous. V gave up 2 bases and J gave up 2 bases, with 13 bases separating them. The CDR3 consists of 16 residues. Germline CDR1 is MNHEY and CDR2 is SMNVEV (reference sequence). The CDR3 sequence is CASSLIGERGNQPQHF. Written as DNA, the CDR3 is TGTGCCAGCAGTTTAATCGGGGAAAGAGGCAATCAGCCCCAGCATTTT.

The chain combines TRBV18 with TRBJ1-2; D unclear. Germline V CDR1 and CDR2: KGHSH, LQKENI. The CDR3 spans 13 residues. The V and J ends lost 3 bases and 9 bases respectively, with 14 bases between them. CDR3 protein: CASSPSVEPRYTF. In DNA, the CDR3 is TGTGCCAGCTCACCCAGCGTCGAACCTCGCTACACCTTC.

The V and J genes are TRBV19 and TRBJ2-1; 10 bases map to TRBD2. The ends lost 2 bases at V and 2 bases at J; junction bases unmatched: 9. This CDR3 contains 18 residues. Per germline, CDR1 LNHDA and CDR2 SQIVND (reference sequence). The chain's CDR3 is CASSIIRSSGGPYNEQFF. The DNA of the CDR3 is TGTGCCAGTAGTATAATTCGGTCTAGCGGGGGCCCCTACAATGAGCAGTTCTTC.

The J gene is TRBJ2-1, the V gene TRBV18; D is ambiguous. Trimming stripped 3 bases from V and 11 bases from J, with 8 bases between. The CDR3 runs 11 residues. Germline V gene lookup returns CDR1 KGHSH and CDR2 LQKENI. The CDR3 spells CASSPIRKQFF. Here the CDR3 DNA reads TGTGCCAGCTCACCGATCAGGAAGCAGTTCTTC.

The table lists this clone with a count of one. The CDR3 region has the DNA TGTGCCAGCTCAGGTCAGGGGAGTGGGAGCTCCTATAATTCACCCCTCCACTTT. It yields the protein CASSGQGSGSSYNSPLHF. J is TRBJ1-6 and V is TRBV18, with D perhaps TRBD1 (6 bases). V lost 5 bases to trimming and J lost 0 bases, with 17 bases between them. The CDR3 spans 18 residues. Germline values: CDR1 KGHSH, CDR2 LQKENI.

The table lists this clone with a few counts. The chain carries TRBV28 and TRBJ1-2; D unresolved. Trimming left V 6 bases short and J 4 bases short, with 21 bases between. The CDR3 contains 16 residues. Germline V gives CDR1 MDHEN, CDR2 SYDVKM. The CDR3 loop is CASSPGGPSSRYGYTF. DNA for the CDR3: TGTGCCAGCAGCCCTGGAGGCCCCTCTTCCCGCTATGGCTACACCTTC.

This chain connects TRBV5-4 to TRBJ2-2; a possible D gene is TRBD2 (5 bases). Germline-derived CDR1 and CDR2 are SGHNT and YYREEE (reference sequence). The V end was cut by 1 base, the J end by 5 bases, with 21 bases between. The CDR3 contains 18 residues. The CDR3: CASSLRVGGTRPTGELFF. The CDR3 nucleotides read TGTGCCAGCAGCTTGCGCGTAGGAGGTACGAGGCCAACCGGGGAGCTGTTTTTT. Full variable domain (outside the CDR3, taken from reference TRBV5-4 and TRBJ2-2): ETGVTQSPTHLIKTRGQQVTLRCSSQSGHNTVSWYQQALGQGPQFIFQYYREEENGRGNFPPRFSGLQFPNYSSELNVNALELDDSALYLCASSLRVGGTRPTGELFFGEGSRLTVL.

The V gene is TRBV28, the J gene TRBJ1-1; 7 bases agree with TRBD1. From germline, CDR1 is MDHEN and CDR2 SYDVKM. V was pared by 5 bases and J by 5 bases, with 11 bases of the junction left unmatched. This CDR3 contains 15 residues. The CDR3 here is CASSLPTGRRTEAFF. In DNA, the CDR3 is TGTGCCAGCAGTCTACCGACAGGGAGGAGGACTGAAGCTTTCTTT.